This TCR beta chain was identified during a study of T cells in Graves' hyperthyroidism and ophthalmopathy. Whole-study results and caveats: Ophthalmopathy could be told apart from stable hyperthyroidism with a 13 V-J model. The model identified upcoming ophthalmopathy a median approximately 6.4 months ahead of onset.

This clonotype has a count of ten or more. Its antigen is currently unknown. Calling Graves' hyperthyroidism stable meant ophthalmopathy did not progress within 18 months. The diagnostic basis comprised clinical symptoms, serum thyroxine and TRAb, thyroid ultrasound and orbital computed tomography. The CDR3 totals 15 residues. Trimming left V 2 bases short and J 6 bases short, with 14 bases between. The germline CDR1 and CDR2 sequences are SGHRS and YFSETQ. Amplification yielded TCR beta CDR3 regions, with RNA transcripts as the source. A set of HTBI primers served as the primers for a first-round RT-PCR of the TCR CDR3. MiXCR, run by TCRdb on the multiplex PCR reads, gives a single entry per CDR3 protein. Among about 98,000 distinct CDR3 sequences listed, 35% to 45% were seen once.

The sample was peripheral blood or thyroid tissue (not recorded which). The TCR comes from a woman aged 25 to 39 with Graves' hyperthyroidism. This sequence joins TRBV5-1 and TRBJ1-4; D is possibly TRBD1 (5 bases). This CDR3 reads CASSFGAEVDEKLFF. In nucleotides, the CDR3 is TGCGCCAGCAGCTTTGGGGCCGAGGTTGATGAAAAACTGTTTTTT.